The 2 T cell receptor beta chains below come from one sample, sequenced in a study of blood T cell repertoires in COVID-19. Libraries were prepared by immunoSEQ multiplex PCR; TCRdb keeps only in-frame clonotypes and omits some of them. The sample records 270,000 or so clones, about 90% being singletons. Sample: peripheral blood. The receptors were sampled from a woman aged 55-69 years with COVID-19, enrolled during active disease.

This chain links TRBV19 with TRBJ2-3, with 8 bases fitting TRBD1. Trimming at V came to 8 bases and at J to 4 bases, leaving 5 bases not matched to a gene. This CDR3 is built from 13 residues. The germline V gene has CDR1 LNHDA and CDR2 SQIVND (reference sequence). CDR3 protein: CASADRGSDTQYF. As DNA, the CDR3 is TGTGCCAGTGCAGACAGGGGTTCAGATACGCAGTATTTT.

The chain is built from TRBV7-9 and TRBJ1-2; 12 positions match TRBD1. Looked up from germline, CDR1 is SEHNR and CDR2 is FQNEAQ (reference sequence). J gave up 7 bases and V 5 bases, and 5 bases lay outside the gene matches. The CDR3 is made up of 14 amino acids. Here the CDR3 DNA reads TGTGCCAGCAGCCCTGGGACAGGGGGCGTTGGCTACACCTTC. It yields the protein CASSPGTGGVGYTF. Filled out from reference TRBV7-9 and TRBJ1-2, the complete variable domain reads DTGVSQNPRHKITKRGQNVTFRCDPISEHNRLYWYRQTLGQGPEFLTYFQNEAQLEKSRLLSDRFSAERPKGSFSTLEIQRTEQGDSAMYLCASSPGTGGVGYTFGSGTRLTVV.